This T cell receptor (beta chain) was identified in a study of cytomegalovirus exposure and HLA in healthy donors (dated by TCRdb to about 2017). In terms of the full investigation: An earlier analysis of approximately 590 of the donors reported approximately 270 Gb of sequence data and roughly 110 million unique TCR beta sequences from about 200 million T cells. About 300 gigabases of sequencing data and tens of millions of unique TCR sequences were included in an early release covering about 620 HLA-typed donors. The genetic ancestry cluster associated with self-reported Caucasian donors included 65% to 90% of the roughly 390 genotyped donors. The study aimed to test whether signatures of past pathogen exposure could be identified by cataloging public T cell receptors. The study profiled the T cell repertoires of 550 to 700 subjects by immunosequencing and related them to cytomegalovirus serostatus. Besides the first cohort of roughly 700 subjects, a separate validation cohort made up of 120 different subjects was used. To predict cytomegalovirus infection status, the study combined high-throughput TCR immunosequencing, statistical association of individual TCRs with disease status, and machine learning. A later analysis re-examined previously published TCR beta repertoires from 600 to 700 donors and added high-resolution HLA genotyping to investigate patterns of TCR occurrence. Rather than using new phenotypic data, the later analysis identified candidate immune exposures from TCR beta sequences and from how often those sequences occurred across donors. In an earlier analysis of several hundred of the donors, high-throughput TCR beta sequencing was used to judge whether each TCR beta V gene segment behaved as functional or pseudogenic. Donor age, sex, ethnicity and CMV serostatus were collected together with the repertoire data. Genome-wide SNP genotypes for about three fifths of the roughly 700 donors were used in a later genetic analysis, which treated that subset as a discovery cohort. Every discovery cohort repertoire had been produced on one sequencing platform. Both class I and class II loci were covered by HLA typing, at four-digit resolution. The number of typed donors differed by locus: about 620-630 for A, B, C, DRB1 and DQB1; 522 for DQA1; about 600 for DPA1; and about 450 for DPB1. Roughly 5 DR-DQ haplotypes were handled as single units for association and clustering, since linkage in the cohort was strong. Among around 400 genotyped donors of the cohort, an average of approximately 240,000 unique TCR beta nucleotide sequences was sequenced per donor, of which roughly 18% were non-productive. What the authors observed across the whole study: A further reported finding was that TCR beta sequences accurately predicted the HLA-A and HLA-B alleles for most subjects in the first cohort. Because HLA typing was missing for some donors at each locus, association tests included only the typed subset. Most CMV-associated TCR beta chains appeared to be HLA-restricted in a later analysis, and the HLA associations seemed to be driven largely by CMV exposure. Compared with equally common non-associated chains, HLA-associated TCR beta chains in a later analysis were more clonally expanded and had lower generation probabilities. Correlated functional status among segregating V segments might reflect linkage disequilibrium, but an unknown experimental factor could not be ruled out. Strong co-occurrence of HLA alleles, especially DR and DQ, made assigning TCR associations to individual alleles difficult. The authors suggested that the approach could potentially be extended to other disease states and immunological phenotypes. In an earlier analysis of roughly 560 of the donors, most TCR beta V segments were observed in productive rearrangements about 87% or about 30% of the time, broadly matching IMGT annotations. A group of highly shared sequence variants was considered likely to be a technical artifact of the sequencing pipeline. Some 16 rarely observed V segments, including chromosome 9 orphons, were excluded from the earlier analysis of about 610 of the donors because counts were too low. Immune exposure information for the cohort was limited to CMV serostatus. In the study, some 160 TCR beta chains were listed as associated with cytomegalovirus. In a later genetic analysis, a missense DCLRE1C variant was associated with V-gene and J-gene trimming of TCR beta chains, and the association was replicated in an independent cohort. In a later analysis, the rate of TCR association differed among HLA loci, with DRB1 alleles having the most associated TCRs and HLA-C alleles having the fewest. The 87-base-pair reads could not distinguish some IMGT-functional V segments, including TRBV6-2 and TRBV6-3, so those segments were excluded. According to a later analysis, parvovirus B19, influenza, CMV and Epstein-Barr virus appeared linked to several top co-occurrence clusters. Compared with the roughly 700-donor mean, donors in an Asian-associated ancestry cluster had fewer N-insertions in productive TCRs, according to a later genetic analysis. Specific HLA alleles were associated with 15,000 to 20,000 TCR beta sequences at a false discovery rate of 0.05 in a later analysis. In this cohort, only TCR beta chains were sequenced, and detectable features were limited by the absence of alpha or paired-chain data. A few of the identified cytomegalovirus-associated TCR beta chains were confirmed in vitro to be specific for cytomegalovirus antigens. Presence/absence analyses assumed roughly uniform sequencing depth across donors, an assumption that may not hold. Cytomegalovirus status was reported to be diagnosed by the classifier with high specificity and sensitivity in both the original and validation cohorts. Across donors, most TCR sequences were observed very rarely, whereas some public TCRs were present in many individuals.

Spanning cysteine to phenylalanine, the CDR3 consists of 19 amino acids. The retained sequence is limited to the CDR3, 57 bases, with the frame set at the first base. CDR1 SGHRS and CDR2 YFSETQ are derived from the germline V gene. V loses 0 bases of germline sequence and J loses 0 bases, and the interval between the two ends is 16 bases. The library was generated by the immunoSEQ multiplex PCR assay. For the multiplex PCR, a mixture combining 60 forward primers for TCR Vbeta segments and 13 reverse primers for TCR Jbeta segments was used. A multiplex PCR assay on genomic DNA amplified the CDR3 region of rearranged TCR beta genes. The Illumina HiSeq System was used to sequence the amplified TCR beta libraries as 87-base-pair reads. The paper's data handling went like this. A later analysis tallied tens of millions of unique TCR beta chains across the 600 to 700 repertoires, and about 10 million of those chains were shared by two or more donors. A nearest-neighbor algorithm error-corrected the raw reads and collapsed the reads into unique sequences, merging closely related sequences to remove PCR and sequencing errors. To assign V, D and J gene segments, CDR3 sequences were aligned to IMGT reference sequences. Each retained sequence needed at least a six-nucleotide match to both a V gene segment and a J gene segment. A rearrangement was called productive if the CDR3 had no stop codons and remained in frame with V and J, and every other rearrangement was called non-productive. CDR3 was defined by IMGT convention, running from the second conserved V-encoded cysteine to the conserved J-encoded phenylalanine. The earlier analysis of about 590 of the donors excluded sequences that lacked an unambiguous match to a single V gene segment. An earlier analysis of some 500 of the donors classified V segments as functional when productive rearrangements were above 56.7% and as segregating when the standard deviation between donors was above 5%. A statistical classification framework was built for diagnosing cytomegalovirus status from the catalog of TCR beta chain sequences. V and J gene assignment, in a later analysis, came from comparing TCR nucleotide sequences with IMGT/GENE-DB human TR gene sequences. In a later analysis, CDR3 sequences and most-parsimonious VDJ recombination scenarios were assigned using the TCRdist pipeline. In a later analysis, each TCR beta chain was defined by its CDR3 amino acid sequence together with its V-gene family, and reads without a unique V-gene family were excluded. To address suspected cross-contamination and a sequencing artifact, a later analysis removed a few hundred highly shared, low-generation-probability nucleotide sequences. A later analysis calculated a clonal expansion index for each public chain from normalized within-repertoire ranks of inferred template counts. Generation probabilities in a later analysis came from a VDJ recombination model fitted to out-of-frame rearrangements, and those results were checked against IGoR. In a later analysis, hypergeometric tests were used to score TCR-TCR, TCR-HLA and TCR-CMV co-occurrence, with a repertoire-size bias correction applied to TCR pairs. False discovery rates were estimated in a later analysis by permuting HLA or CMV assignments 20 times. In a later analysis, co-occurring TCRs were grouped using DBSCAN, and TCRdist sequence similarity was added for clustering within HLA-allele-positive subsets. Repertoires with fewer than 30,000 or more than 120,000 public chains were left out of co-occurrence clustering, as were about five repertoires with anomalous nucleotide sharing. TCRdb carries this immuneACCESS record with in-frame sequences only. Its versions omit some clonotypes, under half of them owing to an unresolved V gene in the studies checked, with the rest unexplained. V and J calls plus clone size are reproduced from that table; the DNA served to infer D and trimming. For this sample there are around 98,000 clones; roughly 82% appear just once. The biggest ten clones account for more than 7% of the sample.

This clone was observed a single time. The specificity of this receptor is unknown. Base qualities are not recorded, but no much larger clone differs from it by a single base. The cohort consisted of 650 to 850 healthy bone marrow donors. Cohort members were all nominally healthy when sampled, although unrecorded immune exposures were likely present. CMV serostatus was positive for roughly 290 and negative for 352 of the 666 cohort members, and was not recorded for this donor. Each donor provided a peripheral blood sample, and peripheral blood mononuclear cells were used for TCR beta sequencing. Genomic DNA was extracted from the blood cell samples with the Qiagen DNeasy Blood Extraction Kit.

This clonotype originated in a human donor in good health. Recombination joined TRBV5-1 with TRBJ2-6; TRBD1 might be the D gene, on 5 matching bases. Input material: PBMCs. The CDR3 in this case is CASSLGLGTGYSGANVLTF. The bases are TGCGCCAGCAGCTTGGGGTTGGGAACAGGCTACTCTGGGGCCAACGTCCTGACTTTC.